The 26 T cell receptor beta chains given below trace back to one sample, sequenced in a study of T cells in localized non-small cell lung cancer. Profiled with immunoSEQ multiplex PCR; TCRdb holds only in-frame clones, not every one. This table holds tens of thousands of clones, about nine tenths found once. Material: peripheral blood, obtained before any cancer treatment. The receptors stem from a male donor aged 60 or older with stage III squamous cell lung carcinoma.

This clone was recorded a few times. The chain has TRBV5-1 and TRBJ2-5; TRBD1 matches 11 bases. CDR1 and CDR2 (germline): SGHRS, YFSETQ. This CDR3 spans 16 amino acids. The V and J ends lost 4 bases and 1 base, in that order; junction bases with no gene match: 6. The CDR3 sequence is CASSIGTGGFQETQYF. In DNA, the CDR3 is TGCGCCAGCAGCATAGGGACAGGGGGATTCCAAGAGACCCAGTACTTC.

The chain recombines TRBV10-3 with TRBJ2-7; D gene unclear. This CDR3 is built from 11 residues. Trimming stripped 6 bases from V and 5 bases from J, with 8 bases between. Germline lookup yields CDR1 ENHRY and CDR2 SYGVKD. CDR3 in DNA: TGTGCCATCAGGGGTCTCCACGAGCAGTACTTC. Its translation: CAIRGLHEQYF.

This chain's CDR3 is CASSLGLEGETQYF. CDR3 DNA sequence: TGTGCCAGCAGCTTAGGCCTAGAGGGAGAGACCCAGTACTTC. The chain links TRBV7-6 to TRBJ2-5; TRBD2 is a possible D gene (5 bases). V lost 1 base to trimming and J lost 4 bases, with 10 bases between them. CDR1 is SGHVS, CDR2 FNYEAQ, per germline. The CDR3 runs to 14 residues.

The chain uses TRBV4-2 and TRBJ1-2; 8 bases agree with TRBD1. V gave up 0 bases and J gave up 7 bases; unmatched junction bases: 13. CDR1 LGHNA and CDR2 YNFKEQ come from the germline V gene. The CDR3 covers 17 residues. CDR3 DNA: TGTGCCAGCAGCCAAGATTTGGCAGGGGGCTTGAATGGTGGCTACACCTTC. Amino acids: CASSQDLAGGLNGGYTF.

The rearrangement joins TRBV29-1 to TRBJ2-1, with 11 positions matching TRBD1. CDR1 and CDR2 from the germline V gene are SQVTM and ANQGSEA. Trimming removed 6 bases from V and 6 bases from J; junction bases left unmatched: 4. The CDR3 runs 13 residues. For the CDR3, the DNA is TGCAGCGTCCAGGACAGGGGGCTCAATGAGCAGTTCTTC. As protein: CSVQDRGLNEQFF.

The chain uses TRBV30 and TRBJ1-5; possible D gene TRBD1, 5 bases. Germline V lookup: CDR1 GTSNPN, CDR2 SVGIG (reference sequence). V gave up 4 bases and J gave up 0 bases, with 19 bases separating them. The CDR3 spans 17 residues. Here the CDR3 DNA reads TGTGCCTGGATCCGGCGGGACGGAGGATATAGCAATCAGCCCCAGCATTTT. The encoded protein is CAWIRRDGGYSNQPQHF. Full variable domain (rest looked up from reference TRBV30 and TRBJ1-5): SQTIHQWPATLVQPVGSPLSLECTVEGTSNPNLYWYRQAAGRGLQLLFYSVGIGQISSEVPQNLSASRPQDRQFILSSKKLLLSDSGFYLCAWIRRDGGYSNQPQHFGDGTRLSIL.

The V and J genes are TRBV9 and TRBJ1-6, with TRBD1 identical over 7 bases. This CDR3 is 14 amino acids long. Germline assignment: CDR1 SGDLS and CDR2 YYNGEE. The ends lost 4 bases at V and 9 bases at J; junction bases unmatched: 7. The CDR3 sequence is CASSPQGTSSPLHF. Written as DNA, the CDR3 is TGTGCCAGCAGCCCACAGGGGACGAGTTCACCCCTCCACTTT. Combining the CDR3 with reference TRBV9 and TRBJ1-6 gives the whole variable domain DSGVTQTPKHLITATGQRVTLRCSPRSGDLSVYWYQQSLDQGLQFLIQYYNGEERAKGNILERFSAQQFPDLHSELNLSSLELGDSALYFCASSPQGTSSPLHFGNGTRLTVT.

This chain joins TRBV7-2 and TRBJ2-7; D is unresolved. V lost 3 bases, J lost 4 bases, and 7 bases lay in between. CDR1 SGHTA and CDR2 FQGNSA come from the germline V gene. The CDR3 consists of 12 residues. The chain's CDR3 is CASSLMNYEQYF. The CDR3 nucleotides read TGTGCCAGCAGCTTGATGAATTACGAGCAGTACTTC.

This chain uses TRBV27 with TRBJ2-3, with a possible D match to TRBD1 (6 bases). The CDR3 runs 14 residues. V shed 0 bases and J shed 3 bases, with 7 bases lying between them. Germline CDR1 reads MNHEY; CDR2 reads SMNVEV (reference sequence). Here the CDR3 reads CASSLSRGTDTQYF. CDR3 nucleotides: TGTGCCAGCAGTTTATCAAGGGGGACAGATACGCAGTATTTT.

The chain uses TRBV7-8 and TRBJ1-1, with 9 nucleotides matching TRBD1. Germline trimming cut 5 bases from V and 2 bases from J; bases unmatched to any gene: 6. Germline values: CDR1 SGHVS, CDR2 FQNEAQ. This CDR3 region has 15 residues. DNA for the CDR3: TGTGCCAGCAGCGCCGAGGACAGGGGCAACACTGAAGCTTTCTTT. This codes for CASSAEDRGNTEAFF.

The genes are TRBV14 and TRBJ2-1; TRBD1 aligns across 7 bases. J gave up 4 bases and V 1 base, and 10 bases lay outside the gene matches. The CDR3 is made up of 17 amino acids. Germline V gene data show CDR1 as SGHDN and CDR2 as FVKESK. The CDR3 nucleotides are TGTGCCAGCAGCCAAGCCGGGGCAATGGGACAGTACAATGAGCAGTTCTTC. It encodes CASSQAGAMGQYNEQFF.

The chain carries TRBV6-9 and TRBJ1-1, with 7 bases matching TRBD1. Germline CDR1 and CDR2: MNHGY and SVAAGI. The length of the CDR3 is 14 residues. Trimming at V came to 10 bases and at J to 3 bases, leaving 11 bases not matched to a gene. CDR3 sequence reads: CATRTGEGDTEAFF. The CDR3 DNA sequence: TGTGCCACCCGAACAGGGGAGGGGGACACTGAAGCTTTCTTT.

The chain combines TRBV4-1 with TRBJ2-2, with 11 bases lining up with TRBD2. V trimming: 4 bases; J trimming: 5 bases; junction bases outside the gene matches: 3. CDR1 MGHRA and CDR2 YSYEKL come from the germline V gene. This CDR3 is built from 15 residues. CDR3 nucleotide sequence: TGCGCCAGCAGCCCCCGACTAGCGGGAACCGGGGAGCTGTTTTTT. Its translation is CASSPRLAGTGELFF.

This clone was detected only once. The rearrangement joins TRBV30 to TRBJ2-5; a weak D match, TRBD2 (6 bases). Germline V CDR1 and CDR2: GTSNPN, SVGIG (reference sequence). Deletions cut 1 base from V and 5 bases from J, with 17 bases between. This CDR3 region has 15 residues. CDR3 in DNA: TGTGCCTGGAGTGGGTCGGGACTCGAGAGGGAGACCCAGTACTTC. As protein: CAWSGSGLERETQYF.

The rearrangement joins TRBV5-4 to TRBJ2-3; D is uncertain. Germline loops: CDR1 SGHNT, CDR2 YYREEE (reference sequence). V lost 2 bases and J 7 bases, leaving 8 bases between the germline ends. The CDR3 is made up of 12 amino acids. Here the CDR3 reads CASSFKGYTQYF. CDR3 bases: TGTGCCAGCAGCTTCAAGGGATATACGCAGTATTTT.

Here the CDR3 DNA reads TGTGCCAGCAGCCCCTTCGACAGGGGCGTGCAGACCCAGTACTTC. This codes for CASSPFDRGVQTQYF. This sequence joins TRBV5-4 and TRBJ2-5, with 8 bases fitting TRBD1. Germline V gives CDR1 SGHNT, CDR2 YYREEE (reference sequence). CDR3 size: 15 residues. V gave up 4 bases and J gave up 6 bases; unmatched junction bases: 11.

The chain recombines TRBV19 with TRBJ1-5; D is possibly TRBD1 (6 bases). V lost 4 bases and J lost 3, with 13 bases in between. The CDR3 runs 15 residues. Per the germline V gene, CDR1 is LNHDA and CDR2 is SQIVND (reference sequence). The CDR3 spells CASSSPTGHNQPQHF. The CDR3 DNA follows: TGTGCCAGTAGTAGCCCCACAGGGCACAATCAGCCCCAGCATTTT.

The rearrangement uses TRBV6-5 and TRBJ2-3; no firm D call. Germline V gives CDR1 MNHEY, CDR2 SVGAGI. V lost 10 bases to trimming and J lost 6 bases, with 11 bases between them. The CDR3 has 11 amino acids. The CDR3 sequence: CATKKSDTQYF. DNA of the CDR3: TGTGCCACCAAAAAATCGGATACGCAGTATTTT.

Only a few counts were recorded for this clone. V usage is TRBV5-4 and J usage is TRBJ2-7; D remains unclear. Germline values: CDR1 SGHNT, CDR2 YYREEE (reference sequence). This CDR3 spans 12 amino acids. V lost 1 base and J 3 bases, leaving 5 bases between the germline ends. CDR3 DNA sequence: TGTGCCAGCAGCTTGTACAGCTACGAGCAGTACTTC. It is translated as CASSLYSYEQYF.

In this sample, this clone turned up once. The rearrangement links TRBV13 to TRBJ1-6; D unclear. The CDR3 is 14 residues long. V was trimmed by 2 bases and J by 10 bases, leaving 12 bases between them. Looked up from germline, CDR1 is PRHDT and CDR2 is FYEKMQ (reference sequence). The CDR3 nucleotides are TGTGCCAGCAGCTTATACTTGGGTTGGTCACCCCTCCACTTT. Translation gives CASSLYLGWSPLHF.

The genes are TRBV5-1 and TRBJ2-5, with 11 positions matching TRBD2. J lost 3 bases, V lost 2 bases, and 0 bases had no gene match. The CDR3 runs to 14 residues. Germline loops: CDR1 SGHRS, CDR2 YFSETQ. The CDR3 region is CASSLLAGEETQYF. CDR3 coding DNA: TGCGCCAGCAGCTTACTAGCGGGAGAAGAGACCCAGTACTTC.

This clone was recorded once. Written as DNA, the CDR3 is TGTGCCAGCAGCGTAGACGCGGTTTACTCCTACGAGCAGTACTTC. It specifies CASSVDAVYSYEQYF. This sequence joins TRBV9 and TRBJ2-7; D is uncertain. CDR1 is SGDLS, CDR2 YYNGEE, per germline. This CDR3 region has 15 residues. The V gene lost 0 bases and the J gene lost 0 bases, with 10 bases spanning the gap.

This clone qualifies as medium-sized (0.01 to 0.1%). This chain uses TRBV29-1 with TRBJ1-5, with unresolved D. Germline CDR1 SQVTM, CDR2 ANQGSEA. The CDR3 is 13 amino acids. V dropped 3 bases and J dropped 0 bases, with 6 bases sitting between them. This chain's CDR3 is CSVDGTSNQPQHF. CDR3 DNA: TGCAGCGTTGATGGAACTAGCAATCAGCCCCAGCATTTT.

The V and J genes are TRBV7-2 and TRBJ2-5; D uncertain. The V and J ends lost 5 bases and 5 bases respectively, with 12 bases between them. Germline V lookup: CDR1 SGHTA, CDR2 FQGNSA. The CDR3 consists of 13 residues. For the CDR3, the DNA is TGTGCCAGCAGCCGTAGTGAATGGGAGACCCAGTACTTC. Amino acids: CASSRSEWETQYF.

V usage is TRBV5-4 and J usage is TRBJ1-2, with TRBD1 matching 11 bases. The CDR3 is made up of 15 amino acids. The germline gives CDR1 SGHNT, CDR2 YYREEE (reference sequence). J was trimmed by 7 bases and V by 1 base; bases with no gene match: 6. CDR3: CASSLPRGTGGGYTF. CDR3 DNA sequence: TGTGCCAGCAGCTTGCCCCGCGGGACAGGGGGTGGCTACACCTTC.

V gene TRBV7-2 combines with J gene TRBJ1-1; D remains ambiguous. The CDR3 runs to 14 residues. V shed 4 bases and J shed 4 bases, with 13 bases lying between them. Per the germline V gene, CDR1 is SGHTA and CDR2 is FQGNSA. For the CDR3, the DNA is TGTGCCAGCAGCTGGTCCGATGGATTCACTGAAGCTTTCTTT. Protein: CASSWSDGFTEAFF.